What follows are 17 T cell receptor beta chains derived from one specimen sequenced in a study of cytomegalovirus exposure and HLA in healthy donors. The data were produced by immunoSEQ multiplex PCR, yet TCRdb's version contains in-frame clones alone and is incomplete. The data contain roughly 300,000 clones, 80% to 90% of them singletons. Sequenced sample: PBMCs. These receptors all come from a woman younger than 30 in good health and CMV-seronegative.

The chain links TRBV23-1 to TRBJ2-1; the D gene is possibly TRBD2 (6 bases). TRBV23-1 is designated an ORF whose function remains uncertain. The V end lost 4 bases, the J end lost 5 bases, and 18 bases lay between the germline ends. This CDR3 spans 16 amino acids. CDR3 protein: CASSLGAGTPNNEQFF. CDR3 in DNA: TGCGCCAGCAGTCTAGGTGCGGGAACCCCCAACAATGAGCAGTTCTTC.

A remark on this clone: Other DNA sequences in this specimen translate into the identical CDR3. The CDR3 spells CASSLGTANTGELFF. CDR3 nucleotide sequence: TGCGCCAGCAGTCTAGGGACAGCGAACACCGGGGAGCTGTTTTTT. V usage is TRBV5-1 and J usage is TRBJ2-2, with TRBD1 identical over 7 bases. CDR3 size: 15 residues. The ends lost 5 bases at V and 0 bases at J; junction bases unmatched: 4. Germline values: CDR1 SGHRS, CDR2 YFSETQ.

The CDR3 region has the DNA TGTGCCAGTTCTCCACAAACGGGGGGGAGTCAGCCCCAGCATTTT. Translating it yields CASSPQTGGSQPQHF. The J gene is TRBJ1-5, the V gene TRBV19, with D possibly matching TRBD1 (5 bases). V dropped 8 bases and J dropped 6 bases, with 20 bases sitting between them. There are 15 residues in the CDR3. Germline V gene lookup returns CDR1 LNHDA and CDR2 SQIVND (reference sequence).

V gene TRBV7-6 combines with J gene TRBJ1-2; unclear D gene. The CDR3 consists of 14 residues. Germline CDR1 SGHVS, CDR2 FNYEAQ. The ends were cut back, 5 bases at V and 13 bases at J, with 23 bases in the middle. CDR3 amino acids: CASSPGGGQPPSTF. The CDR3 DNA reads TGTGCCAGCAGCCCTGGCGGAGGGCAGCCGCCTTCCACCTTC.

This sequence joins TRBV9 and TRBJ2-7; tentatively, D is TRBD2 (6 bases). This CDR3 is 13 amino acids long. The V end lost 4 bases, the J end lost 2 bases, and 10 bases lay between the germline ends. From germline, CDR1 is SGDLS and CDR2 YYNGEE. CDR3 region: CASSLGTPYEQYF. The CDR3 bases are TGTGCCAGCAGCCTAGGGACTCCCTACGAGCAGTACTTC. Full variable domain (missing parts from reference TRBV9 and TRBJ2-7): DSGVTQTPKHLITATGQRVTLRCSPRSGDLSVYWYQQSLDQGLQFLIQYYNGEERAKGNILERFSAQQFPDLHSELNLSSLELGDSALYFCASSLGTPYEQYFGPGTRLTVT.

The chain uses TRBV28 and TRBJ2-7, with 8 bases identical to TRBD2. This CDR3 has 14 residues. Unmatched junction bases numbered 5, after V lost 3 bases and J lost 4 bases. The germline V gene has CDR1 MDHEN and CDR2 SYDVKM. The CDR3 protein is CASSFPAGAYEQYF. CDR3 nucleotide sequence: TGTGCCAGCAGTTTCCCAGCGGGAGCGTACGAGCAGTACTTC.

V and J are TRBV5-8 and TRBJ2-3; 7 bases align to TRBD1. The CDR3 runs to 15 residues. J lost 0 bases, V lost 3 bases, and 4 bases had no gene match. Looked up from germline, CDR1 is SGHTS and CDR2 is YDEGEE. The CDR3 is CASSSWDSSTDTQYF. The CDR3 nucleotides read TGTGCCAGCAGCTCATGGGACAGTAGCACAGATACGCAGTATTTT.

The rearrangement links TRBV2 to TRBJ2-5, with D perhaps matching TRBD2 (5 bases). Germline V lookup: CDR1 SNHLY, CDR2 FYNNEI. The CDR3 loop spans 13 amino acids. The V gene lost 6 bases and the J gene lost 5 bases, with 13 bases spanning the gap. CDR3 in amino acids: CASSETRTETQYF. For the CDR3, the DNA is TGTGCCAGCAGCGAAACTAGAACCGAGACCCAGTACTTC.

The V gene is TRBV7-9, the J gene TRBJ1-3, with TRBD1 matching over 8 bases. V gave up 6 bases and J gave up 9 bases; unmatched junction bases: 13. The CDR3 runs 15 residues. Germline-derived CDR1 and CDR2 are SEHNR and FQNEAQ (reference sequence). The CDR3 region is CASRSDRASEGTIYF. The CDR3 coding sequence is TGTGCCAGCAGATCGGACAGGGCAAGCGAGGGCACCATATATTTT. The full variable domain, rest sourced from reference TRBV7-9 and TRBJ1-3, is DTGVSQNPRHKITKRGQNVTFRCDPISEHNRLYWYRQTLGQGPEFLTYFQNEAQLEKSRLLSDRFSAERPKGSFSTLEIQRTEQGDSAMYLCASRSDRASEGTIYFGEGSWLTVV.

CDR3 nucleotides: TGTGCCAGCAGCCAGGCGGGACTAGCGGACTACGAGCAGTACTTC. Its protein is CASSQAGLADYEQYF. The chain carries TRBV7-2 and TRBJ2-7, with 11 nucleotides matching TRBD2. V was pared by 5 bases and J by 3 bases, with 6 bases of the junction left unmatched. This CDR3 has 15 amino acids. Germline V gives CDR1 SGHTA, CDR2 FQGNSA.

The chain uses TRBV9 and TRBJ1-5; D not resolved. The CDR3 length is 11 residues. Germline V gene data show CDR1 as SGDLS and CDR2 as YYNGEE. Trimming shortened V by 5 bases and J by 4 bases, and 4 bases separated the two germline ends. The CDR3 DNA follows: TGTGCCAGCAGGAGGAATCAGCCCCAGCATTTT. This sequence encodes CASRRNQPQHF. Filled out from reference TRBV9 and TRBJ1-5, the complete variable domain reads DSGVTQTPKHLITATGQRVTLRCSPRSGDLSVYWYQQSLDQGLQFLIQYYNGEERAKGNILERFSAQQFPDLHSELNLSSLELGDSALYFCASRRNQPQHFGDGTRLSIL.

This chain uses TRBV7-8 with TRBJ2-7; 10 bases match TRBD2. The germline gives CDR1 SGHVS, CDR2 FQNEAQ. The trim removed 6 bases at V and 6 bases at J, leaving 11 bases unmatched. The CDR3 spans 15 residues. CDR3 bases: TGTGCCAGCAGTCCGCCCGGGACTAGCGCACCCGAGCAGTACTTC. This codes for CASSPPGTSAPEQYF.

The rearrangement joins TRBV5-1 to TRBJ2-1; 7 bases map to TRBD2. Germline CDR1 and CDR2: SGHRS and YFSETQ. The V gene end was trimmed by 1 base and the J gene end by 5 bases; junction bases not matched to a gene: 9. This CDR3 is built from 16 residues. CDR3 in amino acids: CASSLNDGRTNNEQFF. CDR3 coding DNA: TGCGCCAGCAGCTTGAATGACGGGAGGACTAACAATGAGCAGTTCTTC.

The chain is built from TRBV18 and TRBJ2-7, with a possible D match to TRBD1 (6 bases). The CDR3 is 15 residues long. V was shortened by 3 bases and J by 2 bases, with 14 bases between the two germline ends. Germline V gene data show CDR1 as KGHSH and CDR2 as LQKENI. Here the CDR3 reads CASSPATGSPYEQYF. The CDR3 DNA sequence: TGTGCCAGCTCACCCGCGACAGGTAGCCCCTACGAGCAGTACTTC.

This chain connects TRBV5-1 to TRBJ2-7; possibly TRBD2 for D (7 bases). CDR1 SGHRS and CDR2 YFSETQ come from the germline V gene. This CDR3 spans 15 amino acids. V dropped 0 bases and J dropped 3 bases, with 13 bases sitting between them. CDR3 in DNA: TGCGCCAGCAGCTTGGGTCCGGGGGGCCGCTACGAGCAGTACTTC. Its translation: CASSLGPGGRYEQYF.

The chain employs TRBV28 and TRBJ2-2; 7 nucleotides match TRBD2. J was trimmed by 1 base and V by 3 bases; bases with no gene match: 8. The CDR3 totals 17 residues. Germline V CDR1 and CDR2: MDHEN, SYDVKM. The CDR3 protein is CASSFMTGGVNTGELFF. CDR3 sequence (DNA): TGTGCCAGCAGTTTTATGACGGGAGGAGTGAACACCGGGGAGCTGTTTTTT.

This chain joins TRBV18 and TRBJ2-1, with D possibly being TRBD2 (6 bases). V lost 6 bases and J 9 bases, leaving 12 bases between the germline ends. Germline lookup yields CDR1 KGHSH and CDR2 LQKENI. The CDR3 has 12 residues. CDR3 loop: CASSPPEGEQFF. The DNA of the CDR3 is TGTGCCAGCTCGCCCCCGGAGGGTGAGCAGTTCTTC.